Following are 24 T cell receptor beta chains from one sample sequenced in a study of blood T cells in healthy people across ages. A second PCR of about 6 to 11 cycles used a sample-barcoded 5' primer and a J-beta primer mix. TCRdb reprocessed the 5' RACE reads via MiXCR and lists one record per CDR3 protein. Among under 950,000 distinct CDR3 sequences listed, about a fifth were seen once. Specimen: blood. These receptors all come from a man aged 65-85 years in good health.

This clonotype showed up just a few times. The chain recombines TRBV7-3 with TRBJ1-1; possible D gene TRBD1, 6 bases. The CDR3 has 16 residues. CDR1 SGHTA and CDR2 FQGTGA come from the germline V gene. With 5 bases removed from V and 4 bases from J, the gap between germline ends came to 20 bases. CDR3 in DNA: TGTGCCAGCAGCCCATTACCCCCGGGGGCGCGCACTGAAGCTTTCTTT. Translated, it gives CASSPLPPGARTEAFF.

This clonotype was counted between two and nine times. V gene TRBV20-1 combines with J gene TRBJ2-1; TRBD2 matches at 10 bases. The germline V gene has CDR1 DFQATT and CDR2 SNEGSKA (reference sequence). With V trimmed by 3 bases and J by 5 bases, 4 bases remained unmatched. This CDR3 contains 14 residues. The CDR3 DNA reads TGCAGTGCTAGTAGCGGGGGGACCAACAATGAGCAGTTCTTC. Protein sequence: CSASSGGTNNEQFF.

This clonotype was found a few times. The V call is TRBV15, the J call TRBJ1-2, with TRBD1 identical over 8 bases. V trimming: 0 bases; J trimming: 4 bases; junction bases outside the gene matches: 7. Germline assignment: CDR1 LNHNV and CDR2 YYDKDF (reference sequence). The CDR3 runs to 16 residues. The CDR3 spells CATSRDVAGTGYGYTF. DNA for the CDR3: TGTGCCACCAGCAGAGATGTAGCCGGGACAGGCTATGGCTACACCTTC.

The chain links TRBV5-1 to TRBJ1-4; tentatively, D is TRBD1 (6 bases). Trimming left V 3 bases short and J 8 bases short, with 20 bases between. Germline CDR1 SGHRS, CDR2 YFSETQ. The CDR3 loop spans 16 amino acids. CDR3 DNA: TGCGCCAGCAGCTCTAATAGCGGGGGCGGCGGGGAAAAACTGTTTTTT. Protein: CASSSNSGGGGEKLFF.

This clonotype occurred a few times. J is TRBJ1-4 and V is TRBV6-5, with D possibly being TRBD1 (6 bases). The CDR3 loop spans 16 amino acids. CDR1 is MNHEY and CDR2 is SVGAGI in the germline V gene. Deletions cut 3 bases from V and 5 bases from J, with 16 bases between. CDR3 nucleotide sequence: TGTGCCAGCAGTTATCTGGGGGCCAGTAAGAATGAAAAACTGTTTTTT. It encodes CASSYLGASKNEKLFF.

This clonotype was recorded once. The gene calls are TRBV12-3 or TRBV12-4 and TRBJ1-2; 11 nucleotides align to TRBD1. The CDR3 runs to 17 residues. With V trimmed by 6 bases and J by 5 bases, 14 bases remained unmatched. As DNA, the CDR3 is TGTGCCAGCAGGCCCTCCGGGACAGGGGGACTTAAATATGGCTACACCTTC. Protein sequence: CASRPSGTGGLKYGYTF.

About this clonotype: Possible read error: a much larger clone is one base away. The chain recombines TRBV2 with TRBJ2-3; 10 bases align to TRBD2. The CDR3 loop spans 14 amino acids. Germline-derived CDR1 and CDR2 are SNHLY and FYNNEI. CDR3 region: CASSWTSGTYTQYF. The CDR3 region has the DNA TGTGCCAGCAGTTGGACTAGCGGCACATATACGCAGTATTTT.

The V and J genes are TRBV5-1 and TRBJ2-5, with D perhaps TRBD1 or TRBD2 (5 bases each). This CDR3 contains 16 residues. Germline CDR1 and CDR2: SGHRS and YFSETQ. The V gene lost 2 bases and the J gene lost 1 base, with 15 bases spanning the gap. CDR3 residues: CASSFPGRGPQETQYF. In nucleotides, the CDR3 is TGCGCCAGCAGCTTTCCGGGGCGCGGTCCCCAAGAGACCCAGTACTTC.

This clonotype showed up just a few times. CDR3: CASSLAPGTSGRNEQFF. In nucleotides, the CDR3 is TGTGCCAGCAGCTTAGCGCCCGGGACTAGCGGGAGGAATGAGCAGTTCTTC. The chain joins TRBV7-2 to TRBJ2-1; 15 bases agree with TRBD2. CDR1 and CDR2 (germline): SGHTA, FQGNSA. The CDR3 totals 17 residues. V was clipped by 0 bases and J by 7 bases; unmatched bases: 4.

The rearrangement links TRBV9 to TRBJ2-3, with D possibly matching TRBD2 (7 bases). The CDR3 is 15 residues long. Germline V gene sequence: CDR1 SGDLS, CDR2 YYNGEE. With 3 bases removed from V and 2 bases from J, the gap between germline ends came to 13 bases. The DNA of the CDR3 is TGTGCCAGCAGCGGGGGGGGCTACTCCACAGATACGCAGTATTTT. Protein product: CASSGGGYSTDTQYF.

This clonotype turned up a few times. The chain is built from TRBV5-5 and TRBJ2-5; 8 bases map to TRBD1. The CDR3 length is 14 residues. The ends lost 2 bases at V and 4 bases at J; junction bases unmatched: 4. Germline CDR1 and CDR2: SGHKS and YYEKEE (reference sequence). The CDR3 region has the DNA TGTGCCAGCAGCTTCCCAGGGGGCCCAGAGACCCAGTACTTC. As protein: CASSFPGGPETQYF.

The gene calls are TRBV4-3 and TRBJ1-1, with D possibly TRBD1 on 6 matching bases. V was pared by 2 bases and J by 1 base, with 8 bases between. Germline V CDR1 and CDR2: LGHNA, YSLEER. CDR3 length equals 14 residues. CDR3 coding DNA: TGCGCCAGCAGCCAACAGGGGAGGAACACTGAAGCTTTCTTT. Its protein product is CASSQQGRNTEAFF.

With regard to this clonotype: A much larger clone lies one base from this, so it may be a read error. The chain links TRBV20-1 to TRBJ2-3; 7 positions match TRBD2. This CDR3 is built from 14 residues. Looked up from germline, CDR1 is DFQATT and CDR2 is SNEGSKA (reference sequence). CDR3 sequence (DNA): TGCAGTGCCAACGGGGGGTCGGGCACACATACGCAGTATTTT. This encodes CSANGGSGTHTQYF.

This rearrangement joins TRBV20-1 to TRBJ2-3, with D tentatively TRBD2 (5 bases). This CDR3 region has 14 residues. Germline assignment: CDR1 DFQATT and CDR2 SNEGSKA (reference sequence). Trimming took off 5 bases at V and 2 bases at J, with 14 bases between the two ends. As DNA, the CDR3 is TGCAGTGCTGAGGGAAAGGAGTTCACAGATACGCAGTATTTT. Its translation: CSAEGKEFTDTQYF.

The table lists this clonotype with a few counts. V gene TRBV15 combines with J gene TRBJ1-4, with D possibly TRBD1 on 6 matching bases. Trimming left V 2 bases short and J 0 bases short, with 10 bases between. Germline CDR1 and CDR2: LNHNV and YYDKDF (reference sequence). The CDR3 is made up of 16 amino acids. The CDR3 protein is CATSRKRGATNEKLFF. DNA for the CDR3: TGTGCCACCAGCAGAAAAAGGGGGGCAACTAATGAAAAACTGTTTTTT.

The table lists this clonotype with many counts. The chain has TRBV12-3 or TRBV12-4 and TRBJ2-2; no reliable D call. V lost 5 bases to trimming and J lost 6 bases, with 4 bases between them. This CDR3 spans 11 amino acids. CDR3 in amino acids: CASSRAGELFF. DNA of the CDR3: TGTGCCAGCAGTCGTGCCGGGGAGCTGTTTTTT.

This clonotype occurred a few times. CDR3 nucleotides: TGTGCCAGCACCCGGGGAGGGGTCACTGAAGCTTTCTTT. Protein sequence: CASTRGGVTEAFF. The chain uses TRBV12-3 or TRBV12-4 and TRBJ1-1; the D gene is possibly TRBD1 (5 bases). Deletions cut 7 bases from V and 4 bases from J, with 13 bases between. This CDR3 comprises 13 residues.

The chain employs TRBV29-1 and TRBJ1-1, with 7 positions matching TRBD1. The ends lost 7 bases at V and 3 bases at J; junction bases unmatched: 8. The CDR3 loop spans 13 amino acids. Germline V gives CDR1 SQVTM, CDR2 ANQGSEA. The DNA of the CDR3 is TGCAGCGCTAAGACAGGGAAGGACACTGAAGCTTTCTTT. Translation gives CSAKTGKDTEAFF. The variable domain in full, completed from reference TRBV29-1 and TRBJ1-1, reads SAVISQKPSRDICQRGTSLTIQCQVDSQVTMMFWYRQQPGQSLTLIATANQGSEATYESGFVIDKFPISRPNLTFSTLTVSNMSPEDSSIYLCSAKTGKDTEAFFGQGTRLTVV.

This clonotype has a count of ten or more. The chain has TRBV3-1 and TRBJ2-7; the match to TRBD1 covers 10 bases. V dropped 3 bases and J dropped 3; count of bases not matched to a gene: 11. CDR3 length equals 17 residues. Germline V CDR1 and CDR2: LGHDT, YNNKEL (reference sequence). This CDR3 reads CASSHSPGRTGGYEQYF. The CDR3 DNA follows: TGTGCCAGCAGCCATTCCCCCGGGAGGACAGGGGGCTACGAGCAGTACTTC.

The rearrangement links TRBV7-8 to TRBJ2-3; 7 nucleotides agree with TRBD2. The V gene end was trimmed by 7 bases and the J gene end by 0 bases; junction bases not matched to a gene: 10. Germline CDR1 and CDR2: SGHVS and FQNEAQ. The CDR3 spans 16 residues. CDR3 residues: CASTPWGSGSTDTQYF. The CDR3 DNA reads TGTGCCAGCACCCCCTGGGGTAGCGGGAGCACAGATACGCAGTATTTT.

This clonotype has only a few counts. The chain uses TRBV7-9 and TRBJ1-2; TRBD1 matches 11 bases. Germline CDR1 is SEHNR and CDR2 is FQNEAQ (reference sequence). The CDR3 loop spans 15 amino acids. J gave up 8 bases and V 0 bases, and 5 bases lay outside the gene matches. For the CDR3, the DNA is TGTGCCAGCAGCTTAGCCGGGACAGGGGGAAACGGCTACACCTTC. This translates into CASSLAGTGGNGYTF.

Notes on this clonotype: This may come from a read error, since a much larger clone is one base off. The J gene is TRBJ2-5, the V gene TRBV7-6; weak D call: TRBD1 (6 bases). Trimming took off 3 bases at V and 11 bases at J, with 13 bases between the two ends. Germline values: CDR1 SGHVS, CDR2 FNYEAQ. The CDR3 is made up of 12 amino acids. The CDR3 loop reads CASSFRGDAQYF. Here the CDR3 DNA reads TGTGCCAGCAGCTTCAGGGGCGACGCGCAGTACTTC.

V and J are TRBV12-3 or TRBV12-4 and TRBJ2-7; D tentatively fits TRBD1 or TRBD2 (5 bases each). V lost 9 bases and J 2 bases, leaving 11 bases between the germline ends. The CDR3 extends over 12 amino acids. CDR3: CARGEGTYEQYV. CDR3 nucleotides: TGTGCCAGGGGGGAAGGGACCTACGAGCAGTACGTC.

The CDR3 protein is CASSTVARGDSPLHF. CDR3 bases: TGTGCCAGCAGCACCGTGGCCAGGGGTGATTCACCCCTCCACTTT. The chain employs TRBV3-1 and TRBJ1-6; TRBD1 is a possible D gene (6 bases). V lost 5 bases to trimming and J lost 8 bases, with 16 bases between them. CDR3 size: 15 residues. Germline-derived CDR1 and CDR2 are LGHDT and YNNKEL (reference sequence).